The 4 T cell receptor beta chains below were found in one sample sequenced in a study of blood T cell repertoires in COVID-19. Data came from immunoSEQ multiplex PCR; TCRdb stores just in-frame clones and leaves some out. Found here are almost 500,000 clones, approximately 90% of them singletons; the top ten hold approximately 8%. Material: PBMCs or T cells enriched from blood (not recorded which). The origin of the receptors is a woman aged 60-75 years who had recovered from COVID-19.

The chain combines TRBV27 with TRBJ1-2, with D uncertain. Trimming left V 2 bases short and J 4 bases short, with 14 bases between. There are 15 residues in the CDR3. The V gene's germline CDR1 is MNHEY and CDR2 SMNVEV (reference sequence). The CDR3 protein is CASSLLGGSSYGYTF. The CDR3 DNA sequence: TGTGCCAGCAGTTTACTTGGAGGGTCGTCCTATGGCTACACCTTC.

The chain employs TRBV5-1 and TRBJ2-3; D is possibly TRBD1 (6 bases). Trimming removed 4 bases from V and 1 base from J, with 16 bases in between. This CDR3 region has 16 residues. The germline V gene has CDR1 SGHRS and CDR2 YFSETQ. CDR3 amino acids: CASSHRDTSGTDTQYF. DNA of the CDR3: TGCGCCAGCAGCCACCGGGACACCTCTGGCACAGATACGCAGTATTTT.

This chain joins TRBV5-8 and TRBJ2-3, with 9 bases lining up with TRBD2. The germline CDR1 and CDR2 sequences are SGHTS and YDEGEE. The CDR3 sequence is 15 residues long. Trimming took 3 bases from V and 0 from J; bases not matched to a gene: 2. The CDR3 here is CASSYSGGSTDTQYF. The CDR3 DNA sequence: TGTGCCAGCAGCTATAGCGGGGGTAGCACAGATACGCAGTATTTT.

The chain joins TRBV2 to TRBJ2-2, with a tentative D call TRBD2 (5 bases). CDR1 SNHLY and CDR2 FYNNEI come from the germline V gene. Trimming removed 6 bases from V and 1 base from J, with 6 bases in between. CDR3 size: 13 residues. The CDR3 here is CASRRGNTGELFF. DNA of the CDR3: TGTGCCAGCAGACGGGGGAACACCGGGGAGCTGTTTTTT.